Below are 23 T cell receptor beta chains sequenced from a single sample in a study of identical twins. TCRdb re-called the 5' RACE reads with MiXCR, one entry per CDR3 protein. The table includes 100,000 to 110,000 distinct CDR3 sequences, 5.9% detected once. The sequencing input was memory T cells sorted from blood. The source of these receptors is a woman in her fifties or sixties in good health.

This clonotype has a count of ten or more. This chain links TRBV6-4 with TRBJ2-1, with D possibly TRBD1 on 6 matching bases. Germline V gene lookup returns CDR1 MRHNA and CDR2 SNTAGT. The germline V and J ends were trimmed by 2 bases and 7 bases, with 12 bases remaining between them. This CDR3 contains 14 residues. The CDR3 DNA sequence: TGTGCCAGCAGTGACCAGCCAGGGGCGAATGAGCAGTTCTTC. Amino acids: CASSDQPGANEQFF.

This chain connects TRBV27 to TRBJ1-4, with D unresolved. Germline assignment: CDR1 MNHEY and CDR2 SMNVEV (reference sequence). Trimming cost V 2 bases and J 3 bases, with 10 bases left between them. The CDR3 runs 15 residues. The CDR3 loop is CASSLRIQSNEKLFF. CDR3 in DNA: TGTGCCAGCAGTTTACGTATCCAGTCTAATGAAAAACTGTTTTTT.

This clonotype was seen many times. This chain connects TRBV10-3 to TRBJ2-3; a weak D match, TRBD2 (5 bases). This CDR3 spans 17 amino acids. CDR1 and CDR2 (germline): ENHRY, SYGVKD. V was clipped by 0 bases and J by 0 bases, with 13 bases between them. This CDR3 reads CAISESSGGGSTDTQYF. CDR3 DNA: TGTGCCATCAGTGAGTCGAGCGGCGGCGGGAGCACAGATACGCAGTATTTT.

The chain combines TRBV20-1 with TRBJ1-5, with a tentative D call TRBD1 (5 bases). CDR3 length: 15 amino acids. Germline lookup yields CDR1 DFQATT and CDR2 SNEGSKA (reference sequence). Trimming stripped 3 bases from V and 5 bases from J, with 17 bases between. This CDR3 is CSASEGWGEDQPQHF. The CDR3 DNA sequence: TGCAGTGCTAGTGAAGGCTGGGGCGAGGATCAGCCCCAGCATTTT.

This clonotype appeared many times. This chain joins TRBV24-1 and TRBJ2-1; D may correspond to TRBD1 or TRBD2 (5 bases each). Trimming removed 5 bases at V and 7 bases at J, with 11 bases between. The CDR3 totals 13 residues. Germline V CDR1 and CDR2: KGHDR, SFDVKD. The DNA for the CDR3 is TGTGCCACCAGTGTGTGGGGGTCTAATGAGCAGTTCTTC. It yields the protein CATSVWGSNEQFF.

This clonotype was seen many times. The chain joins TRBV12-3 or TRBV12-4 to TRBJ2-1, with 14 bases aligning to TRBD2. CDR3 length: 18 residues. After removal of 7 bases from V and 4 bases from J, the junction contained 12 bases not matched to a gene. The CDR3 DNA sequence: TGTGCCAGCACTCAACGGGGACTAGCGGGAGACATTTACAATGAGCAGTTCTTC. Its protein is CASTQRGLAGDIYNEQFF.

This clonotype was seen repeatedly, ten times or more. V gene TRBV5-1 combines with J gene TRBJ1-1; D ambiguous. V lost 2 bases and J 1 base, leaving 6 bases between the germline ends. The CDR3 sequence is 13 residues long. The germline CDR1 and CDR2 sequences are SGHRS and YFSETQ. The CDR3 loop reads CASSFGKNTEAFF. The CDR3 nucleotides read TGCGCCAGCAGCTTTGGGAAGAACACTGAAGCTTTCTTT.

In its sample, this clonotype was seen a few times. The gene calls are TRBV7-9 and TRBJ1-1; a possible D gene is TRBD1 (5 bases). Germline V CDR1 and CDR2: SEHNR, FQNEAQ (reference sequence). Trimming pared 0 bases from V and 11 bases from J, leaving 19 bases between. The CDR3 covers 15 residues. The CDR3 reads CASSLALGQGNRAFF. The DNA for the CDR3 is TGTGCCAGCAGCTTAGCGCTGGGCCAGGGTAATCGGGCTTTCTTT.

This clonotype was counted at least ten times. The DNA of the CDR3 is TGCAGTGCTGAAGGACAGCGCACAGATACGCAGTATTTT. It specifies CSAEGQRTDTQYF. The rearrangement joins TRBV20-1 to TRBJ2-3, with D maybe TRBD1 (6 bases). Germline V gene sequence: CDR1 DFQATT, CDR2 SNEGSKA (reference sequence). The length of the CDR3 is 13 residues. V shed 5 bases and J shed 1 base, with 10 bases lying between them.

This clonotype was counted many times. This chain joins TRBV12-5 and TRBJ2-1, with D perhaps matching TRBD1 or TRBD2 (5 bases each). The CDR3 is made up of 13 amino acids. The germline V gene has CDR1 LGHNT and CDR2 FRNRAP. The germline V and J ends were trimmed by 6 bases and 3 bases, with 9 bases remaining between them. The CDR3 here is CASGGASYNEQFF. CDR3 coding DNA: TGTGCTAGTGGCGGGGCGAGCTACAATGAGCAGTTCTTC.

This clonotype has ten or more counts. The chain joins TRBV7-6 to TRBJ2-7, with 9 bases fitting TRBD1. J gave up 4 bases and V 5 bases, and 6 bases lay outside the gene matches. CDR3 length: 14 residues. Germline V gives CDR1 SGHVS, CDR2 FNYEAQ. The DNA for the CDR3 is TGTGCCAGCAGCCCGGGACAGGGTTGGTACGAGCAGTACTTC. Translated: CASSPGQGWYEQYF.

This clonotype has a count of ten or more. The chain employs TRBV7-2 and TRBJ1-1; no clear D. CDR1 is SGHTA and CDR2 is FQGNSA in the germline V gene. Trimming cost V 6 bases and J 4 bases, with 18 bases left between them. The CDR3 contains 15 residues. The CDR3 DNA is TGTGCCAGCAGTCGCCGGGGAGGGTTAAGCACTGAAGCTTTCTTT. It translates to CASSRRGGLSTEAFF.

In this sample, this clonotype turned up many times. This rearrangement joins TRBV30 to TRBJ2-2, with 7 bases that match TRBD1. The germline V gene has CDR1 GTSNPN and CDR2 SVGIG (reference sequence). V shed 5 bases and J 0 bases; nucleotides not matched to a gene: 0. CDR3 length: 13 residues. The CDR3 loop is CAWDRANTGELFF. The CDR3 coding sequence is TGTGCCTGGGACAGGGCGAACACCGGGGAGCTGTTTTTT.

In this sample, this clonotype turned up many times. The rearrangement joins TRBV18 to TRBJ1-2; no reliable D call. This CDR3 region has 15 residues. Germline V gives CDR1 KGHSH, CDR2 LQKENI. V dropped 3 bases and J dropped 4 bases, with 15 bases sitting between them. CDR3 nucleotide sequence: TGTGCCAGCTCACCGGGAACCGCGACCCTCTATGGCTACACCTTC. Translated: CASSPGTATLYGYTF.

In this sample, this clonotype turned up many times. The chain employs TRBV24-1 and TRBJ2-1; 9 nucleotides agree with TRBD1. The CDR3 has 13 amino acids. Trimming took 7 bases from V and 9 from J; bases not matched to a gene: 6. Looked up from germline, CDR1 is KGHDR and CDR2 is SFDVKD. For the CDR3, the DNA is TGTGCCACCAGGGGGACAGGGAGCAGTGAGCAGTTCTTC. Protein: CATRGTGSSEQFF.

This clonotype was picked up many times. The chain links TRBV19 to TRBJ2-1, with D tentatively TRBD2 (6 bases). The CDR3 extends over 15 amino acids. V lost 4 bases to trimming and J lost 7 bases, with 17 bases between them. Germline V gene lookup returns CDR1 LNHDA and CDR2 SQIVND (reference sequence). As DNA, the CDR3 is TGTGCCAGTAGTAATATCGGCTTCGCGGGAAATGAGCAGTTCTTC. It encodes CASSNIGFAGNEQFF.

This clonotype came up many times. The chain uses TRBV7-9 and TRBJ2-3; D might be TRBD1 (5 bases). Deletions cut 4 bases from V and 4 bases from J, with 9 bases between. Germline V lookup: CDR1 SEHNR, CDR2 FQNEAQ (reference sequence). This CDR3 spans 13 amino acids. In DNA form, the CDR3 reads TGTGCCAGCAGCTCCAAGGGGCCAGATACGCAGTATTTT. Residues: CASSSKGPDTQYF.

The J gene is TRBJ2-7, the V gene TRBV7-8, with 9 bases matching TRBD1. This CDR3 contains 13 residues. J gave up 2 bases and V 5 bases, and 1 base lay outside the gene matches. Per the germline V gene, CDR1 is SGHVS and CDR2 is FQNEAQ. The CDR3 spells CASSRDRAYEQYV. The CDR3 nucleotides read TGTGCCAGCAGCAGGGACAGGGCCTACGAGCAGTACGTC.

This clonotype showed up many times. This chain connects TRBV5-6 to TRBJ2-1; D is unclear. Looked up from germline, CDR1 is SGHDT and CDR2 is YYEEEE. The CDR3 totals 13 residues. V was cut by 2 bases and J by 8 bases, with 11 bases left in between. Written as DNA, the CDR3 is TGTGCCAGCAGCTTAGTCCAGCCCCATGAGCAGTTCTTC. Protein sequence: CASSLVQPHEQFF.

This clonotype was detected many times. V usage is TRBV25-1 and J usage is TRBJ2-3; D is possibly TRBD1 or TRBD2 (5 bases each). Between the trimmed V and J ends, which lost 2 bases and 6 bases, there was a span of 9 bases. The CDR3 is 13 residues long. Germline V gene data show CDR1 as MGHDK and CDR2 as SYGVNS. CDR3 nucleotides: TGTGCCAGCAGTGAAGGGGGATCGGATACGCAGTATTTT. Translated, it gives CASSEGGSDTQYF.

This clonotype was recorded at least ten times. CDR3: CASEATGQGKVNEQFF. The CDR3 bases are TGTGCCAGCGAAGCGACGGGGCAGGGAAAGGTCAATGAGCAGTTCTTC. The chain combines TRBV19 with TRBJ2-1; D tentatively fits TRBD1 or TRBD2 (5 bases each). The CDR3 length is 16 residues. Trimming shortened V by 9 bases and J by 6 bases, and 24 bases separated the two germline ends. Per the germline V gene, CDR1 is LNHDA and CDR2 is SQIVND (reference sequence). Variable domain in full (rest from reference TRBV19 and TRBJ2-1): DGGITQSPKYLFRKEGQNVTLSCEQNLNHDAMYWYRQDPGQGLRLIYYSQIVNDFQKGDIAEGYSVSREKKESFPLTVTSAQKNPTAFYLCASEATGQGKVNEQFFGPGTRLTVL.

The chain couples TRBV10-1 to TRBJ2-1; 13 bases are shared with TRBD2. This CDR3 contains 16 residues. Germline V gene data show CDR1 as WNHNN and CDR2 as SYGVQD (reference sequence). V gave up 5 bases and J gave up 7 bases; unmatched junction bases: 8. Here the CDR3 DNA reads TGCGCCAGCAGTAAGGCCGGGACTAGCGGGATGAATGAGCAGTTCTTC. It is translated as CASSKAGTSGMNEQFF.

This clonotype was detected many times. The genes are TRBV10-2 and TRBJ2-3, with D perhaps TRBD1 or TRBD2 (5 bases each). Germline values: CDR1 WSHSY, CDR2 SAAADI. The CDR3 runs 13 residues. V lost 8 bases, J lost 0 bases, and 9 bases lay in between. For the CDR3, the DNA is TGCGCCAGCGGGAGACAGAGCACAGATACGCAGTATTTT. Its translation: CASGRQSTDTQYF.